This T cell receptor beta chain was identified during a study of cytomegalovirus exposure and HLA in healthy donors. Study context: In a previous analysis, 110 million or so unique TCR beta sequences were found from approximately 180 million T cells.

On this clone itself: The antigen remains unidentified.

PCR primers comprised 60 Vbeta and 13 Jbeta primers. Data came from immunoSEQ multiplex PCR; TCRdb stores just in-frame clones and leaves some out. The top ten hold roughly 7% of the sample, which has about 130,000 clones, around 76% seen once. Donors in the study were healthy people who gave bone marrow. Study conclusions and caveats: A missense DCLRE1C variant was associated with V- and J-gene trimming of TCR beta chains in a later analysis, and an independent cohort replicated the association. It was assumed in the presence/absence analyses that sequencing depth was roughly uniform across donors.

This clonotype was obtained from a male donor in good health and CMV-seronegative. The sample was PBMCs.

The CDR3, as DNA: TGTGCCAGCAGCTCGGGACAGGGGGCTGGGGAGCTGTTTTTT. Translation gives CASSSGQGAGELFF. This rearrangement joins TRBV7-9 to TRBJ2-2, with 12 bases matching TRBD1. The CDR3 covers 14 residues. Germline-derived CDR1 and CDR2 are SEHNR and FQNEAQ (reference sequence). The ends lost 4 bases at V and 8 bases at J; junction bases unmatched: 2.